The entry below describes one T cell receptor beta chain. Its antigen is still unknown. Libraries were prepared by immunoSEQ multiplex PCR; TCRdb keeps only in-frame clonotypes and omits some of them. The profile covers 70,000 or so clones, with 88% appearing a single time and over 2% taken by the ten largest. The data derive from a study of OX40 agonist ivuxolimab in advanced cancers. Study summary: Ivuxolimab, an antibody that agonizes OX40 (CD134), was administered to the patients. Prior checkpoint blockade (anti-PD-1, anti-PD-L1 or anti-CTLA-4) was permitted; approximately 40% had it.

V was trimmed by 2 bases and J by 8 bases, leaving 12 bases between them. The CDR3 contains 13 residues. The germline V gene has CDR1 SEHNR and CDR2 FQNEAQ (reference sequence). Study results and caveats: Dosing at 0.1 to 3.0 mg/kg was accompanied by clonal expansion of CD4+ and CD8+ blood T cells by week 6. Among the lowest levels of clonal expansion were found in partial responders at 0.1-3.0 mg/kg.

This material consisted of CD4+ or CD8+ T cells sorted from blood, taken in a trial of the OX40 agonist ivuxolimab. The receptor comes from an adult with an advanced solid tumor such as melanoma, head and neck, liver or kidney cancer. V is TRBV7-9 and J is TRBJ1-1; D is unclear. CDR3 loop: CASSLRGNAEAFF. CDR3 nucleotide sequence: TGTGCCAGCAGCTTAAGAGGGAATGCCGAAGCTTTCTTT.